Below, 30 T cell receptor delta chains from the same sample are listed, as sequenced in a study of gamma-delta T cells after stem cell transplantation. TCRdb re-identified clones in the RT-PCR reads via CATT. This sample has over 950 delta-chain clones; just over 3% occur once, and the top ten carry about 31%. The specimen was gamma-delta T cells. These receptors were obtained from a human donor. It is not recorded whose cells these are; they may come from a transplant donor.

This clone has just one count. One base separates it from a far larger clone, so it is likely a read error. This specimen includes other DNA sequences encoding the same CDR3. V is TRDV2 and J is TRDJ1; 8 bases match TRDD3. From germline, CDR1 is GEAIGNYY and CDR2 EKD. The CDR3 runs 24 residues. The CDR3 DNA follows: TGTGCCTGTGACACCGTCGGCGGTCTGGGTACCGTGTCGTCTGGGGGACCGTACACCGATAAACTAATCTTT. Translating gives CACDTVGGLGTVSSGGPYTDKLIF.

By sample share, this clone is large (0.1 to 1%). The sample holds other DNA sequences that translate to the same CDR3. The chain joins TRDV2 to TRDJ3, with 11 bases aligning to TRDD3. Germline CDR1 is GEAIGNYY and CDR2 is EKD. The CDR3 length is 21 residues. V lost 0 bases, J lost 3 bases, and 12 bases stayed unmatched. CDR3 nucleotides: TGTGCCTGTGACACCGCAGATATGGGGGATACGCTACACTGGGACACCCGACAGATGTTTTTC. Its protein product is CACDTADMGDTLHWDTRQMFF.

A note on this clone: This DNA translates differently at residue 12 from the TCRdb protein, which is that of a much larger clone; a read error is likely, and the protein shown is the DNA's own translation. In DNA form, the CDR3 reads TGTGCCTGTGACACGGTCCCTGGGGATAAGGGGAAATACACCGATAAACTCATCTTT. Its translation: CACDTVPGDKGKYTDKLIF. V usage is TRDV2 and J usage is TRDJ1, with TRDD3 matching over 7 bases. Germline CDR1 and CDR2: GEAIGNYY and EKD. Trimming took 1 base from V and 0 from J; bases not matched to a gene: 16. This CDR3 has 19 residues.

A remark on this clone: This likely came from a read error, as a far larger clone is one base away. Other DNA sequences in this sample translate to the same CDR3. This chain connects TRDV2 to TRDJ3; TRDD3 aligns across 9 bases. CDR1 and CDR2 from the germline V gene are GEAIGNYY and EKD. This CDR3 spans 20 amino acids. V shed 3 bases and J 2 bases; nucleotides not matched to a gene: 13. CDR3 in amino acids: CACDHIRAGGYPWDTRQMFF. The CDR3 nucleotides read TGTGCCTGTGACCATATACGGGCCGGGGGATACCCCTGGGACACCCGACAGATGTTTTTC.

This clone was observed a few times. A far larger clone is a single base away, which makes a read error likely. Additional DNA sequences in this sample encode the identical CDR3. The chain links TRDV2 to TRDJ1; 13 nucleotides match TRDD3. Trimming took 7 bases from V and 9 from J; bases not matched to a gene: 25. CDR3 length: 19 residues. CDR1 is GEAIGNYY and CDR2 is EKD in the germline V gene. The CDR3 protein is CACDKAFGPGLTGGYELIF. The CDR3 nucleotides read TGTGCCTGCGATAAGGCCTTCGGACCGGGGCTTACTGGGGGATACGAACTCATCTTT.

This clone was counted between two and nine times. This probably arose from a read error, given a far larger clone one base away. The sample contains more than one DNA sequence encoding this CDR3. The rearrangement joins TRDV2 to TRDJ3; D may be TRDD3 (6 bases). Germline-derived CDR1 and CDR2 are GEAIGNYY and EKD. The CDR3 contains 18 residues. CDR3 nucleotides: TGTGCCTGTGACACCGCTGGGGCAAGCTCCTGGGACACCCGACAGATGTTCTTC. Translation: CACDTAGASSWDTRQMFF.

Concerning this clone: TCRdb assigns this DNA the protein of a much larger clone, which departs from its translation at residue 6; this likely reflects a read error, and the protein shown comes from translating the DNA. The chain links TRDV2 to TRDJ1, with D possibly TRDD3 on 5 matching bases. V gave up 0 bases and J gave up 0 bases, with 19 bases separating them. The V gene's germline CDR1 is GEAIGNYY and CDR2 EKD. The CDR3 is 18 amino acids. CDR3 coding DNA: TGTGCCTGTGACACCGCTAAATGGGGTGAGGGGTACACCGATAAACTCATCTTT. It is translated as CACDTAKWGEGYTDKLIF.

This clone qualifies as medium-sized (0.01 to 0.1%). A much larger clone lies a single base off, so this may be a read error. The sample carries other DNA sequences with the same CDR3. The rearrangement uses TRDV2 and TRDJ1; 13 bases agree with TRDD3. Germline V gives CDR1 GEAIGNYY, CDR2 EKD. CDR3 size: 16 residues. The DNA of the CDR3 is TGTGCCTGTGACCAACTGGGGGATACGGACACCGATAAGCTCATCTTT. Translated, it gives CACDQLGDTDTDKLIF.

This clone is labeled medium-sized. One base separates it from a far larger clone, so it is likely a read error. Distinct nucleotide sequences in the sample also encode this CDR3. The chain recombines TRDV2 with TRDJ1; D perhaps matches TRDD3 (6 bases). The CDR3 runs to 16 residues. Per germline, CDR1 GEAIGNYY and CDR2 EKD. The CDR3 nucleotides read TGTGCCTGCGACACCCTGGGGCCCTCGGACACCGATAAACTCATCTTT. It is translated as CACDTLGPSDTDKLIF.

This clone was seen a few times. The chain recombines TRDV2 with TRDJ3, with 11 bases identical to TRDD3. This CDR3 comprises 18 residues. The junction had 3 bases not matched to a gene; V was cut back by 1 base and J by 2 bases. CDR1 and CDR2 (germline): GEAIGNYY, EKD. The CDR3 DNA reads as TGTGCCTGTGACACAGCTGGGGGATACCCCTGGGACACCCGACAGATGTTTTTC. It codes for CACDTAGGYPWDTRQMFF.

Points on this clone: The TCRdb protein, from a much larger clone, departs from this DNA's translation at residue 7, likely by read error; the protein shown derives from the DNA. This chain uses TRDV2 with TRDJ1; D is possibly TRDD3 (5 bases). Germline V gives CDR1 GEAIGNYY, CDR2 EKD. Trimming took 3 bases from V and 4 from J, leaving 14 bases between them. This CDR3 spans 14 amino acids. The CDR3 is CACDLLEDHDKLIF. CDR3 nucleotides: TGTGCCTGTGACCTACTGGAGGATCACGATAAACTCATCTTT.

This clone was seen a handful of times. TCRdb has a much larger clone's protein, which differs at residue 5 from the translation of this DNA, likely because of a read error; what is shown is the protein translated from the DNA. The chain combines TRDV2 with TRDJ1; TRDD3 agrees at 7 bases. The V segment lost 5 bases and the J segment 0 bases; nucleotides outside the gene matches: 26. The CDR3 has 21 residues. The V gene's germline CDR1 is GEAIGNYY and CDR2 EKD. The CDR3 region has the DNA TGTGCCTGTGGCCCAGTGAAACTGGGGACTTACCCTGCCTCGTACACCGATAAACTCATCTTT. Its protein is CACGPVKLGTYPASYTDKLIF.

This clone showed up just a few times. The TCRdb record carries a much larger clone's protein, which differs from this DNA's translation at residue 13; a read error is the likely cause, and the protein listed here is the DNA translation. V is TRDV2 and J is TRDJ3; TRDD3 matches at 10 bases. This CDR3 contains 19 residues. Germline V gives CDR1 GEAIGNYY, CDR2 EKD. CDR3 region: CACDGGGYHSSWGTRQMFF. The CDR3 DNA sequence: TGTGCCTGTGACGGTGGGGGATACCACAGCTCCTGGGGCACCCGACAGATGTTTTTC.

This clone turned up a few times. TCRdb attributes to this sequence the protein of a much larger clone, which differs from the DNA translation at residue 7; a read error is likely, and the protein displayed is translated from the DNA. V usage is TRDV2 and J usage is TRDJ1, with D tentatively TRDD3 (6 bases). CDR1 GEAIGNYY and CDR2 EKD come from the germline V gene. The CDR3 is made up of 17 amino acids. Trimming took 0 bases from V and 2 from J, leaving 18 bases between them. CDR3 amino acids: CACDTAYTGGPTDKLIF. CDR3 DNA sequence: TGTGCCTGTGACACCGCTTACACCGGGGGACCAACCGATAAACTCATCTTT.

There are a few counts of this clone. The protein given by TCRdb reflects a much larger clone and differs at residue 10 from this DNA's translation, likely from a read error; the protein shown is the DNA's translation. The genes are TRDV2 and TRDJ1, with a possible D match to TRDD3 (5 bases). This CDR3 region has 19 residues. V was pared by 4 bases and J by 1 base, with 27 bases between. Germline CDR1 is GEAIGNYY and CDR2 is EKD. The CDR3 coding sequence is TGTGCCTGTGAGACCCTTGGGGAGCTGGAGGATAGGGTCACCGATAAACTCATCTTT. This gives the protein CACETLGELEDRVTDKLIF.

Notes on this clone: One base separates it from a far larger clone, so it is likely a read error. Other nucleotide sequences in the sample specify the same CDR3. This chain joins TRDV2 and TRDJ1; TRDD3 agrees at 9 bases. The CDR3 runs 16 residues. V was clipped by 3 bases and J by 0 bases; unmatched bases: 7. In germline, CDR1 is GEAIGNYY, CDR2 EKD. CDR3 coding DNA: TGTGCCTGTGACCTACTACTGGGGGACGACACCGATAAACTCATCTTT. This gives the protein CACDLLLGDDTDKLIF.

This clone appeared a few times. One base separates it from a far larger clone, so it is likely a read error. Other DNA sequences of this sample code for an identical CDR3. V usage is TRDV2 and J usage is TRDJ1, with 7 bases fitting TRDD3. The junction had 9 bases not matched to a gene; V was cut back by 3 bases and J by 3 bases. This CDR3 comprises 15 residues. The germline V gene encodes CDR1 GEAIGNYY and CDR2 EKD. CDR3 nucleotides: TGTGCCTGTGACTCCATGGGGGACACGGCCGATAAACTCATCTTT. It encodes CACDSMGDTADKLIF.

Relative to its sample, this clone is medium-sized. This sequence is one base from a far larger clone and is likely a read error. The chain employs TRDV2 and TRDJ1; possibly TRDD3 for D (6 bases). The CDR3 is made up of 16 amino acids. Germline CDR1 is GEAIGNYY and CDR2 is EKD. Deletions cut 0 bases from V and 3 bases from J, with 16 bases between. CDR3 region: CACDTLGPSDADKLIF. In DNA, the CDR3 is TGTGCCTGTGACACCCTGGGGCCCTCGGACGCCGATAAACTCATCTTT.

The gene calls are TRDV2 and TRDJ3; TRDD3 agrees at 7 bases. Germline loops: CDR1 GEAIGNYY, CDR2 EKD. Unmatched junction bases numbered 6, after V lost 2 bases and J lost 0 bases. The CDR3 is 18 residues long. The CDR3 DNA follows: TGTGCCTGTGACATTACTGGGGCAAGCTCCTGGGACACCCGACAGATGTTTTTC. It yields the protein CACDITGASSWDTRQMFF.

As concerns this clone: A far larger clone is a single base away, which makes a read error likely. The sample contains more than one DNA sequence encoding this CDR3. This CDR3 is CACEQLGEPPRGTDKLIF. CDR3 coding DNA: TGTGCCTGTGAACAACTGGGGGAGCCACCGCGGGGAACCGATAAACTCATCTTT. The chain recombines TRDV2 with TRDJ1; 9 bases fit TRDD3. Germline CDR1 is GEAIGNYY and CDR2 is EKD. V lost 4 bases to trimming and J lost 2 bases; unmatched junction nucleotides: 16. This CDR3 contains 18 residues.

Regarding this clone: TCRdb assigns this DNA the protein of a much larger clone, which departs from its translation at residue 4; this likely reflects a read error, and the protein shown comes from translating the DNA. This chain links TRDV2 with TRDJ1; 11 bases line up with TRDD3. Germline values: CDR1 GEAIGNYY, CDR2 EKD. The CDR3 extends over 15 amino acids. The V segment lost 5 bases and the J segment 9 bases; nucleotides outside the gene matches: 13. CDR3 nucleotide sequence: TGTGCCTGTGGGAGGCTCCAACTGGGGGATAGTGAACTCATCTTT. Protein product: CACGRLQLGDSELIF.

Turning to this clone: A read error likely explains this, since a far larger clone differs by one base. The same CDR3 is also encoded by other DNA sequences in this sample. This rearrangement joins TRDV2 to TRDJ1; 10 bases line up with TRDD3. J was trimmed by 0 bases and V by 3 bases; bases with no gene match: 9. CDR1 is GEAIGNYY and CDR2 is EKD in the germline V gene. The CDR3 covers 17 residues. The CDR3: CACDLLGDKENTDKLIF. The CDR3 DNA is TGTGCCTGTGACCTGCTGGGGGATAAGGAGAACACCGATAAACTCATCTTT.

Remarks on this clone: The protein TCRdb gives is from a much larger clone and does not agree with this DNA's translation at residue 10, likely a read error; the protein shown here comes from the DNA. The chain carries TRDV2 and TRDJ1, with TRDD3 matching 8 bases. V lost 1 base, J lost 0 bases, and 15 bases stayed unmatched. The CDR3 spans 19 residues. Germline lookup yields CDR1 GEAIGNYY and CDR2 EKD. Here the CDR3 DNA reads TGTGCCTGTGACACGATACTGGGGGCCCTCGGCCGGGACACCGATAAACTCATCTTT. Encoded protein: CACDTILGALGRDTDKLIF.

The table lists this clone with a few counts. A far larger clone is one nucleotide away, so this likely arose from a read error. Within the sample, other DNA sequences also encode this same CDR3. The CDR3 is CACDTVGGGYPNTDKLIF. For the CDR3, the DNA is TGTGCCTGTGACACCGTCGGTGGGGGATACCCTAACACCGATAAACTCATCTTT. V is TRDV2 and J is TRDJ1, with 10 bases fitting TRDD3. The V gene end was trimmed by 0 bases and the J gene end by 0 bases; junction bases not matched to a gene: 9. Germline V gene lookup returns CDR1 GEAIGNYY and CDR2 EKD. There are 18 residues in the CDR3.

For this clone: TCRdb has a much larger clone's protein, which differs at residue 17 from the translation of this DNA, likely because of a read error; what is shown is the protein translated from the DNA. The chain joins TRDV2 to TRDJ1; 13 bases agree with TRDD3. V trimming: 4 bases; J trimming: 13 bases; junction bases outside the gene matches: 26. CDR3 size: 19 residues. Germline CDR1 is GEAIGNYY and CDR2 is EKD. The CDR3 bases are TGTGCCTGTGATAAGGCCTTCGGACCGGGGCTTACTGGGGGATACGAACCCATCTTT. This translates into CACDKAFGPGLTGGYEPIF.

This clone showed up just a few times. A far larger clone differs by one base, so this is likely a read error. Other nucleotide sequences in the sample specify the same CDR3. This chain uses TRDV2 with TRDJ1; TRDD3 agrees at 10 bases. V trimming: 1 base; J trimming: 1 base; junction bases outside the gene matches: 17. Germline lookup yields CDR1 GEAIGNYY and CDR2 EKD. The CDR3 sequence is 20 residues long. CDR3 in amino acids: CACDTVRLGDATDLTDKLIF. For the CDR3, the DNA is TGTGCCTGTGACACTGTGAGACTGGGGGATGCGACGGACCTCACCGATAAACTCATCTTT.

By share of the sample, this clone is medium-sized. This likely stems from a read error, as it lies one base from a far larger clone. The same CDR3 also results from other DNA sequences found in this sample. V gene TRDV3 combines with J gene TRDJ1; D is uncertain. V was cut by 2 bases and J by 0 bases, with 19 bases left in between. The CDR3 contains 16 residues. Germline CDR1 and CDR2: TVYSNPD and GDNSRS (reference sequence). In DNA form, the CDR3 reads TGTGCCTTTTTAGGCAAGTGGGCTCAGTACACCGATAAACTCATCTTT. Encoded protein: CAFLGKWAQYTDKLIF.

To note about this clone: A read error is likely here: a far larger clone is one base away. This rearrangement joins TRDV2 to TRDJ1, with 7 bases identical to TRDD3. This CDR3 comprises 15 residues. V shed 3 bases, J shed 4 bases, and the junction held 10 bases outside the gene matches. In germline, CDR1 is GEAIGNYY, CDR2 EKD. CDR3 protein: CACDAIGDRRDKLIF. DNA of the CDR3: TGTGCCTGTGACGCAATAGGGGATAGGCGCGATAAACTCATCTTT.

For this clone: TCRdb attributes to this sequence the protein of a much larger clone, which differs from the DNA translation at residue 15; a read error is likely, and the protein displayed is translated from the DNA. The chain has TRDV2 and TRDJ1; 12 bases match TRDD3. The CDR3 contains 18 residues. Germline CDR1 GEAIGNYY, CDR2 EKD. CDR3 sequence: CACDTLRLGDTDTDRLIF. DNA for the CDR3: TGTGCCTGTGACACTCTCCGACTGGGGGATACTGACACCGATAGACTCATCTTT.

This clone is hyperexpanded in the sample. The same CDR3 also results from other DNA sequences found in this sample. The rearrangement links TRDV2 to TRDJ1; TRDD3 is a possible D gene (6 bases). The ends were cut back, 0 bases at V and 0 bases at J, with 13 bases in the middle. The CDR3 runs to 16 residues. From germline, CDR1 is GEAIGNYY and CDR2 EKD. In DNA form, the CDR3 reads TGTGCCTGTGACACCCTGGGGCCCTCGGACACCGATAAACTCATCTTT. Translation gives CACDTLGPSDTDKLIF.